This T cell receptor beta chain stems from a study of T cells expressing NK-cell markers. Study details: It was sorted CD3+CD56+NKG2C+, CD3+CD56+NKG2C- and CD3+CD56-NKG2C+ T cells that supplied the TCR beta repertoires. The eight sequenced donors comprised seven who were HCMV-seropositive and one who was seronegative.

The cDNA for TCR beta came from 5'RACE template switching with UMIs. With the 5' RACE reads reprocessed, TCRdb shows one record per CDR3 protein and no DNA. This repertoire includes a few hundred thousand distinct CDR3 sequences. The CDR3 consists of 17 residues. Germline loops: CDR1 MNHEY, CDR2 SVGAGI. The TCR sequence derives from a man in his late teens or twenties in good health. This sequence joins TRBV6-5 and TRBJ2-1. The material sequenced was blood T cells: a sorted CD56 or NKG2C T cell subset, CD4+ or CD8+ T cells, or bulk PBMC T cells (not recorded which). CDR3 amino acids: CASSYSRVWGLQSEQFF.